This is a list of T cell receptor beta chains from one sample in a study of identical twins. TCRdb redid the calling of the 5' RACE reads with MiXCR, one entry per CDR3 protein. The repertoire holds a few hundred thousand distinct CDR3 sequences, with about 8.9% as singletons. Another study also made use of these data, one on yellow fever vaccine responses in identical twins.

The sequencing sample was made of CD8+ T cells sorted from blood. Receptors originate from a woman between 18 and 29 years old in good health. Each CDR3 is given with its conserved first and last residue.

V,J,CDR3
TRBV28,TRBJ2-7,CASTGRAYEQYF
TRBV5-6,TRBJ1-1,CASTPTGSIEAFF
TRBV5-6,TRBJ2-7,CASSLIGDTPQYF
TRBV6-1,TRBJ2-3,CASRSTGAVRDTQYF
TRBV6-5,TRBJ1-4,CASGLRVGELFF
TRBV25-1,TRBJ1-5,CASSEYDETDQPQHF
TRBV3-1,TRBJ2-3,CASRRGVGTDTQYF
TRBV27,TRBJ2-7,CASSLLGHPYEQYF
TRBV3-1,TRBJ2-7,CASSQASGVAYEQYF
TRBV12-3/TRBV12-4,TRBJ1-1,CASRETVDTEAFF
TRBV7-6,TRBJ2-3,CASSKLAVLPDTQYF
TRBV20-1,TRBJ2-4,CSASGGEGLSKNIQYF
TRBV25-1,TRBJ2-7,CASSDGQGIWLEQYF
TRBV7-3,TRBJ2-1,CASSLTSGYNEQFF
TRBV20-1,TRBJ2-3,CSALSGRWSTDTQYF
TRBV4-3,TRBJ1-6,CASSQDRGQGGSPLHF